This T cell receptor beta chain was sequenced in a study of shared clonotypes between healthy human individuals. Details on this clone: Its antigen remains unidentified.

The CDR3 runs to 17 residues. Germline V gives CDR1 LNHDA, CDR2 SQIVND (reference sequence). Trimming cost V 6 bases and J 4 bases, with 22 bases left between them. Overall study findings and caveats: Against clonotypes common to all four donors, non-shared ones had lower generation probabilities. Larger estimated richness was generally seen in naive subsets than in memory subsets. Among four donors, roughly 5% of naive CD4 clonotypes were found in common.

Measured with immunoSEQ multiplex PCR; TCRdb has only the in-frame clones, and not every one. Among 1,500,000 or so clones, roughly 95% were seen once, and the ten largest hold approximately 1%. Sample: naive CD4+ T cells sorted from blood. Subset of the sample: CD45RA+ positively selected. This sequence originates from a man aged 25 to 40 in good health. This chain joins TRBV19 and TRBJ1-5; no clear D gene. CDR3: CASSPSEAVRPNQPQHF. CDR3 coding DNA: TGTGCCAGTAGCCCAAGCGAGGCAGTCCGCCCTAATCAGCCCCAGCATTTT.